This TCR beta chain was sequenced in a study of CD4 T cells in relation to SARS-CoV-2 and coronaviruses. TCRdb's copy holds only in-frame clones and misses some; the assay was immunoSEQ multiplex PCR. Among some 20,000 clones listed, roughly 78% were seen once. The V and J ends lost 1 base and 3 bases respectively, with 10 bases between them. The CDR3 is 14 residues long. The germline V gene encodes CDR1 MNHNS and CDR2 SASEGT. Worth noting for this clone: Its antigen remains unidentified.

Unexposed donor CD4+ T cells date from about 2011-2018, before the COVID-19 pandemic. After roughly ten days of culture, CD4+ T cells were isolated. Each well had 2.1 million or so PBMCs in around 4.9% human AB serum with IL-2. This sequence joins TRBV6-1 and TRBJ2-7; no clear D. This TCR was recovered from a human donor in good health. The sample consisted of CD4+ T cells from PBMCs, cultured in vitro. DNA for the CDR3: TGTGCCAGCAGTGAAGTGGGTAGAGGCTACGAGCAGTACTTC. It specifies CASSEVGRGYEQYF.